Listed here is a single T cell receptor beta chain. As yet, its antigen is unknown. The data were taken from a study of cytotoxic CD8 clonotypes in ibrutinib-treated CLL. Overall study results and limits: Clonality, elevated at ibrutinib response, dropped back toward baseline at progression. Baseline clonality exceeded age-matched healthy donors and tracked circulating CD8+ T-cell counts. In sustained-remission versus progressing patients, sampling times differed.

The method was immunoSEQ multiplex PCR; TCRdb's version includes in-frame clones alone and lacks a portion of them. This sample has roughly 150,000 clones, with 70% to 80% found just once. The receptor was isolated from a human donor with chronic lymphocytic leukemia. Sequences were derived from PBMCs, sampled after 24 months of ibrutinib treatment.

For the CDR3, the DNA is TGTGCCAGCAGCCGGGGGGGAGGCGAAATGAACACTGAAGCTTTCTTT. As protein: CASSRGGGEMNTEAFF. This chain joins TRBV5-4 and TRBJ1-1; perhaps TRBD1 as D (5 bases). Germline V gives CDR1 SGHNT, CDR2 YYREEE (reference sequence). This CDR3 comprises 16 residues. V was shortened by 4 bases and J by 0 bases, with 16 bases between the two germline ends.